This TCR beta chain was captured in a study of blood T cell repertoires in COVID-19. Study-level background: Collection of acute and convalescent COVID-19 samples took place in the United States, Italy and Spain.

Per germline, CDR1 SGHVS and CDR2 FNYEAQ. The CDR3 has 17 amino acids. V dropped 0 bases and J dropped 1 base, with 13 bases sitting between them. Residents of about two dozen US areas, aged about 18 to 100 years, made up the participants. Which cohort a participant joined came from the clinical history participants gave. Per the original methods: Estimates of nucleated cell counts were drawn from the amplification of reference gene primers. This table comes from immunoSEQ multiplex PCR, and its TCRdb copy is limited to in-frame clones, with some not included. The DNA was the basis for D and trimming; V, J and clone size are from that table. The sample holds around 250,000 clones; approximately 85% are singletons and the top ten take about 1.9%.

The sample consisted of PBMCs or T cells enriched from blood (not recorded which). The chain has TRBV7-6 and TRBJ1-3, with no clear D. The receptor's source is a woman between 50 and 59 years old who had recovered from COVID-19. In nucleotides, the CDR3 is TGTGCCAGCAGCTTAGCATGGGCAGGTCTATCTGGAAACACCATATATTTT. It translates to CASSLAWAGLSGNTIYF.